This T cell receptor beta chain appears in the sequencing data of a study of blood T cell repertoires in COVID-19. Study-level background: Material from acute and convalescent COVID-19 was sourced from the United States, Italy and Spain. Sample material is recorded as cDNA or gDNA derived from T cells, B-cell-depleted T cells, or PBMCs.

In the authors' workflow: Amplification of reference gene primers was used by the study to estimate nucleated cell counts. Method: immunoSEQ multiplex PCR; TCRdb's copy keeps in-frame clones and lacks some. The V and J calls and the clone size are those of that table, but D and trimming were determined from the DNA. Among roughly 100,000 clones listed, roughly 90% were seen once. This clone was detected only a few times. This CDR3 is built from 16 residues. V lost 6 bases to trimming and J lost 3 bases; unmatched junction nucleotides: 13. Germline V gene data show CDR1 as SGHRS and CDR2 as YFSETQ. The clonotype comes from an elderly woman with acute or convalescent COVID-19. Sequenced: peripheral blood. The V and J genes are TRBV5-1 and TRBJ2-7; TRBD1 matches 9 bases. CDR3 DNA: TGCGCCAGCAATCTGGAGCGGGGACAGGGTCTCTACGAGCAGTACTTC. Protein product: CASNLERGQGLYEQYF.